The 4 T cell receptor beta chains below were found in one sample sequenced in a study of blood T cells in healthy people across ages (dated by TCRdb to the mid-2010s). To prepare the library, 5' RACE was applied. TCRdb records Illumina HiSeq 2500 as the sequencer. A second 7 to 11 cycle PCR used a sample-barcoded 5' primer and a J-beta primer mix. The public reads were run again by TCRdb, first through fastp at Q25 and then through MiXCR, and only productive beta chains were kept. CDR3 protein sequences are deduplicated, and each keeps its most common genes and DNA. The sample yields under 1 million distinct CDR3 sequences; under 45% were counted once. About 21% of the sample comes from the top ten. Sequencing was performed on blood. Every receptor here comes from a man between 60 and 75 years old in good health.

This clonotype has a handful of counts. The genes are TRBV2 and TRBJ1-5; D might be TRBD1 (5 bases). The CDR3 has 14 residues. CDR1 is SNHLY and CDR2 is FYNNEI in the germline V gene. V was pared by 1 base and J by 7 bases, with 11 bases between. For the CDR3, the DNA is TGTGCCAGCAGTGAAGGGCAGGGAATCCAGCCCCAGCATTTT. Translation gives CASSEGQGIQPQHF.

This clonotype was picked up a small number of times. The chain links TRBV5-1 to TRBJ2-5; D is ambiguous. The CDR3 loop spans 13 amino acids. CDR1 and CDR2 (germline): SGHRS, YFSETQ. V dropped 1 base and J dropped 5 bases, with 9 bases sitting between them. CDR3 nucleotide sequence: TGCGCCAGCAGCTTGTCAGACTCGGAGACCCAGTACTTC. This translates into CASSLSDSETQYF.

The gene calls are TRBV9 and TRBJ2-1, with 9 bases identical to TRBD1. The trim removed 4 bases at V and 6 bases at J, leaving 11 bases unmatched. The CDR3 runs to 16 residues. Per germline, CDR1 SGDLS and CDR2 YYNGEE. DNA of the CDR3: TGTGCCAGCAGCAAGAGGGCCGGGACAGGGCGCAATGAGCAGTTCTTC. Translation: CASSKRAGTGRNEQFF. The full variable domain, its missing parts supplied by reference TRBV9 and TRBJ2-1, is DSGVTQTPKHLITATGQRVTLRCSPRSGDLSVYWYQQSLDQGLQFLIQYYNGEERAKGNILERFSAQQFPDLHSELNLSSLELGDSALYFCASSKRAGTGRNEQFFGPGTRLTVL.

The rearrangement joins TRBV19 to TRBJ2-1; perhaps TRBD2 as D (5 bases). The CDR3 extends over 13 amino acids. Trimming pared 6 bases from V and 8 bases from J, leaving 14 bases between. The germline CDR1 and CDR2 sequences are LNHDA and SQIVND (reference sequence). Written as DNA, the CDR3 is TGTGCCAGTAGGTCAAGCCAGAGGGATGAGCAGTTCTTC. This gives the protein CASRSSQRDEQFF.